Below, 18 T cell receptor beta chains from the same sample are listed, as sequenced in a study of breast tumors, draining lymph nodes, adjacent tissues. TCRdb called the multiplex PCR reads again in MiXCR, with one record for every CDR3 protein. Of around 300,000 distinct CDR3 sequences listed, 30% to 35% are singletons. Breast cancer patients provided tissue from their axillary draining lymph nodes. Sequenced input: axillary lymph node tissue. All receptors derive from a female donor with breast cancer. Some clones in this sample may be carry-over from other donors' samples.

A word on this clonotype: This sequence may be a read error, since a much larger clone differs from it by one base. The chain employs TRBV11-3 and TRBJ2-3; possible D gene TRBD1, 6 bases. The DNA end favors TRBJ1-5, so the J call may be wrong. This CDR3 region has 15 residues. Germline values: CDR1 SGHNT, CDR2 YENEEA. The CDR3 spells CASSSFTRGGDTQHF. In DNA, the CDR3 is TGTGCCAGCAGCTCTTTTACCAGGGGAGGAGATACGCAGCATTTT.

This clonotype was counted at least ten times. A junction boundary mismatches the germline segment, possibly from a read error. The CDR3 DNA is TGCGCCAGCAGTAAGTCGGACGAGCAGTTCTTC. Its protein product is CASSKSDEQFF. The chain combines TRBV10-1 with TRBJ2-1; D gene uncertain. This CDR3 comprises 11 residues. The germline V gene encodes CDR1 WNHNN and CDR2 SYGVQD (reference sequence).

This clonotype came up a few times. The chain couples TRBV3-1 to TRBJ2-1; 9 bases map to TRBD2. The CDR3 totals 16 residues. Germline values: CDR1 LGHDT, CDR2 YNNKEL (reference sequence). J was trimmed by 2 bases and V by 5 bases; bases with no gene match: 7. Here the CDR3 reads CASSDSGRPAYNEQFF. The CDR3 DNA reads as TGTGCCAGCAGCGACAGCGGGAGGCCAGCCTACAATGAGCAGTTCTTC.

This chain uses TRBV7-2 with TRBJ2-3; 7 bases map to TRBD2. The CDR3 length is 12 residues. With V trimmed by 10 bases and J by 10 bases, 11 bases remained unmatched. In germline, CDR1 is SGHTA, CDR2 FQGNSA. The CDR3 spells CATTLWGGAQYF. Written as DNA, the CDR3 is TGTGCCACCACACTCTGGGGGGGAGCGCAGTATTTT.

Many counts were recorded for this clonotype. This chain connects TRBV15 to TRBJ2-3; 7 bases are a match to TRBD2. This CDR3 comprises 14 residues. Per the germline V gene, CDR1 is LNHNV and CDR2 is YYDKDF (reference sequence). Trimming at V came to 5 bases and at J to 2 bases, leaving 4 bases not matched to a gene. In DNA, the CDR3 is TGTGCCACCAGCCTCGGACTAGACACAGATACGCAGTATTTT. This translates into CATSLGLDTDTQYF.

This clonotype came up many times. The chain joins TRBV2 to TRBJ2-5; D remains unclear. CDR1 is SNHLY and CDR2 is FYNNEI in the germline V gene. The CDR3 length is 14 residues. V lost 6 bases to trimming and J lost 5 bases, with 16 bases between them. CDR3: CASRLTTPQETQYF. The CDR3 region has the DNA TGTGCCAGCAGGCTCACTACTCCCCAGGAGACCCAGTACTTC.

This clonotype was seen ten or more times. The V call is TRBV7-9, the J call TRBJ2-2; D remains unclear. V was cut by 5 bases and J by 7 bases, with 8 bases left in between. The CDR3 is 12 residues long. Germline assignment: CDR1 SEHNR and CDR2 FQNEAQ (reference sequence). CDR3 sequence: CASSPSSGELFF. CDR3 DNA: TGTGCCAGCAGCCCCTCAAGCGGGGAGCTGTTTTTT.

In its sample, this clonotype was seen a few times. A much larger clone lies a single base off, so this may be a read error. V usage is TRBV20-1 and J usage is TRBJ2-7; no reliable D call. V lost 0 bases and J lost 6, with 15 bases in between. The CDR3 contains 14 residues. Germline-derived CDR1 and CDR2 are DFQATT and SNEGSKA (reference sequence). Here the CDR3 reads CSARDTVRSSEQYF. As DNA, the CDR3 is TGCAGTGCTAGAGATACGGTTAGGAGCTCCGAGCAGTACTTC.

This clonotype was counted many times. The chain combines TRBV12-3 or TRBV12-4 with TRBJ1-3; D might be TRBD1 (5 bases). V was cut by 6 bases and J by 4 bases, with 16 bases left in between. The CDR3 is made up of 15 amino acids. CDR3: CASSLTGTLGNTIYF. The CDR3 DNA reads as TGTGCCAGCAGCCTAACCGGGACTTTGGGAAACACCATATATTTT.

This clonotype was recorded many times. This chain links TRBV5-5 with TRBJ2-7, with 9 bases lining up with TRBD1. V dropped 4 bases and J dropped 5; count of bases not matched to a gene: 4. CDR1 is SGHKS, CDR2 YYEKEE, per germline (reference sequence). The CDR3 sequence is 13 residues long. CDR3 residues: CASSPQGAHEQYF. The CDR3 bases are TGTGCCAGCAGCCCACAGGGGGCCCACGAGCAGTACTTC. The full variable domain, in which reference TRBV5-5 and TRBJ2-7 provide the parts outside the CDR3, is DAGVTQSPTHLIKTRGQQVTLRCSPISGHKSVSWYQQVLGQGPQFIFQYYEKEERGRGNFPDRFSARQFPNYSSELNVNALLLGDSALYLCASSPQGAHEQYFGPGTRLTVT.

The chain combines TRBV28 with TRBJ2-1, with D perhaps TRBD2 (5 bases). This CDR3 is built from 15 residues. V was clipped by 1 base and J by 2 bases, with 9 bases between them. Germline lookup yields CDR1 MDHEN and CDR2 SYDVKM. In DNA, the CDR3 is TGTGCCAGCAGTTTATACACGGGAACCTACAATGAGCAGTTCTTC. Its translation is CASSLYTGTYNEQFF.

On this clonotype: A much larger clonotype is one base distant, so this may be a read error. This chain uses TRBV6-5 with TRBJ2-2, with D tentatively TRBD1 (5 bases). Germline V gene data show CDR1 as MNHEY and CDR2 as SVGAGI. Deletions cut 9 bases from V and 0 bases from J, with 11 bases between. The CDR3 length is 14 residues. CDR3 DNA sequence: TGTGCCAGTAGACGACAGACGAACACCGGGGAGCTGTTTTTT. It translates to CASRRQTNTGELFF.

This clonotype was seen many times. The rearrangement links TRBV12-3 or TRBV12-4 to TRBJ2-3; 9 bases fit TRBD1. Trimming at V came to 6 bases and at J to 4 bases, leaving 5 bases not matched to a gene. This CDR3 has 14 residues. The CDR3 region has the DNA TGTGCCAGCAGGATACAGGGGGCCGCAGATACGCAGTATTTT. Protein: CASRIQGAADTQYF.

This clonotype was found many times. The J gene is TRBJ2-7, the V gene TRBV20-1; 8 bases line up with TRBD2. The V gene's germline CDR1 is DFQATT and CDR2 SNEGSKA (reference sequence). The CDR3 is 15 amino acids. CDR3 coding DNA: TGCAGCGCCTTATTCCCAAGCGGGAGTTTGGGCGAGCAGTACTTC. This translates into CSALFPSGSLGEQYF.

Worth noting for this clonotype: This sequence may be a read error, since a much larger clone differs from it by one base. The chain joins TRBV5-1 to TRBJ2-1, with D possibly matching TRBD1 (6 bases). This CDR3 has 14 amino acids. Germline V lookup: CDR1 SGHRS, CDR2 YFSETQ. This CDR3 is CASSSSDSHNVQFF. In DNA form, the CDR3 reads TGCGCCAGCAGCTCTTCGGACAGCCACAATGTGCAGTTCTTC.

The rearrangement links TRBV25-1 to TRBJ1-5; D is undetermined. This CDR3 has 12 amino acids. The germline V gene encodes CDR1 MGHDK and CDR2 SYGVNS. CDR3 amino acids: CARVPGSQPQHF. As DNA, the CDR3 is TGTGCTAGAGTTCCGGGAAGTCAGCCCCAGCATTTT.

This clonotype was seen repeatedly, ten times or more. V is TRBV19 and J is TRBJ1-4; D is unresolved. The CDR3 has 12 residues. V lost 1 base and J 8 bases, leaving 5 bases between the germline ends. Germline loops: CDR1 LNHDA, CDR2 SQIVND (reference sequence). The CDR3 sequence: CASSIAGEKLFF. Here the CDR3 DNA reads TGTGCCAGTAGTATAGCCGGGGAAAAACTGTTTTTT.

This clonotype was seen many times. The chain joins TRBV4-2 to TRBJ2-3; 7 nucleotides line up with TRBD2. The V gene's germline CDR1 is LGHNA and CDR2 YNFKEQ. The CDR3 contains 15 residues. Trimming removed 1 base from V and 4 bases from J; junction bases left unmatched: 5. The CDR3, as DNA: TGTGCCAGCAGCCAAGTGGGCGGGAGACCAGATACGCAGTATTTT. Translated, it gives CASSQVGGRPDTQYF.